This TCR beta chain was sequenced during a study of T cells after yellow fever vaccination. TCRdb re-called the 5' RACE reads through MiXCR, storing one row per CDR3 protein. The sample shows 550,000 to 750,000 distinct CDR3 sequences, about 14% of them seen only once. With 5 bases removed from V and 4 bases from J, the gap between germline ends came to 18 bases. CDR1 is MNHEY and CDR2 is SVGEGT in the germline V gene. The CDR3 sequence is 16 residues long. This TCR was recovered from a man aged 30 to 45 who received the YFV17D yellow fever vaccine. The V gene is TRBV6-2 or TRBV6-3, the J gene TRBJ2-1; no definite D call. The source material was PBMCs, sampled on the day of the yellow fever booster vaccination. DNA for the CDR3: TGTGCCAGCAGTCCCGTTTTCGGATCCCAATACAATGAGCAGTTCTTC. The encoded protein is CASSPVFGSQYNEQFF.